The clone carrying this T cell receptor beta chain was observed a few times. The antigen is undetermined. This record belongs to a study of T-cell memory formation after mild COVID-19. Overall study: TCR clusters largely stayed donor specific.

Points from the study as a whole: Clones contracting across day 15 to 85 had a balanced CD4/CD8 profile; later expanding clones leaned CD4+. Mostly located in CM and EM were contracting CD4+ clones, with contracting CD8+ clones located in EMRA.

Trimming took 5 bases from V and 2 from J; bases not matched to a gene: 6. The CDR3 consists of 13 residues. Germline CDR1 SQVTM, CDR2 ANQGSEA. TCRdb called the 5' RACE reads again in MiXCR, with one record for every CDR3 protein. The data contain some 130,000 distinct CDR3 sequences, approximately 5.9% of them singletons. Sequencing used PBMCs or a T cell subset sorted from them (not recorded which). The receptor was isolated from an adult woman who had mild COVID-19 (a few samples of this study predate the infection). Cell type and time point are not known. The rearrangement joins TRBV29-1 to TRBJ2-7; 7 bases match TRBD1. CDR3 region: CSVIKGAAYEQYF. CDR3 bases: TGCAGCGTTATAAAGGGGGCGGCCTACGAGCAGTACTTC.